These 11 T cell receptor beta chains originate from one sample sequenced in a study of regulatory T cells in long-lasting Graves disease. The TCR beta library used iRepertoire HTBI primers with Arm-PCR amplification of CDR3. One entry per CDR3 protein, called by TCRdb with MiXCR from the multiplex PCR reads. Found here are approximately 400,000 distinct CDR3 sequences, roughly 24% of them singletons; the top ten hold about 27%. Indicated time point: persistent/refractory GD, antithyroid drugs over 5 years with positive TRAb. TCR sequences were obtained from RNA taken from PBMCs. The sequencing used peripheral blood mononuclear cells (PBMCs), collected when the disease was refractory, from a patient treated with antithyroid drugs. The receptor set was obtained from a woman between 40 and 55 years old with Graves disease.

This clonotype has at least ten counts. The J gene is TRBJ1-6, the V gene TRBV6-1; D is possibly TRBD1 (6 bases). V dropped 6 bases and J dropped 11 bases, with 17 bases sitting between them. CDR1 and CDR2 from the germline V gene are MNHNS and SASEGT. The CDR3 runs to 14 residues. The CDR3 loop is CASRPRDTSTPLHF. CDR3 nucleotide sequence: TGTGCCAGCAGACCCCGGGACACTTCTACACCCCTCCACTTT.

The genes are TRBV7-6 and TRBJ2-1; tentative D call: TRBD1 (6 bases). CDR3 length equals 14 residues. The germline V and J ends were trimmed by 5 bases and 3 bases, with 11 bases remaining between them. CDR1 and CDR2 from the germline V gene are SGHVS and FNYEAQ. The CDR3 sequence is CASSPRTVYNEQFF. For the CDR3, the DNA is TGTGCCAGCAGCCCAAGGACAGTCTACAATGAGCAGTTCTTC.

Remarks on this clonotype: A read error may be the cause here, since a much bigger clone is one base away. This rearrangement joins TRBV6-4 to TRBJ2-7; the match to TRBD2 covers 10 bases. Per germline, CDR1 MRHNA and CDR2 SNTAGT. The CDR3 extends over 17 amino acids. The CDR3 here is CVSSGGLAGEWNYEQYF. The CDR3 DNA follows: TGTGTCAGCAGTGGTGGGCTAGCGGGAGAATGGAACTACGAGCAGTACTTC.

This clonotype has at least ten counts. V and J are TRBV10-3 and TRBJ2-7; maybe TRBD2 (5 bases). V gave up 3 bases and J gave up 4 bases, with 25 bases separating them. Germline V gene lookup returns CDR1 ENHRY and CDR2 SYGVKD. The CDR3 runs 18 residues. The CDR3 coding sequence is TGTGCCATCAGTGAAATGGGAGCTCTTGCGACTTGGCGGTACGAGCAGTACTTC. It specifies CAISEMGALATWRYEQYF.

In the case of this clonotype: A much larger clone lies a single base off, so this may be a read error. The gene calls are TRBV28 and TRBJ1-4; the D gene is possibly TRBD1 (6 bases). Trimming removed 8 bases at V and 8 bases at J, with 18 bases between. CDR3 length: 14 amino acids. Germline CDR1 reads MDHEN; CDR2 reads SYDVKM. The chain's CDR3 is CASGLGGGREKLFF. In DNA, the CDR3 is TGTGCCAGCGGACTCGGCGGGGGCCGGGAAAAACTGTTTTTT.

This clonotype was recorded many times. The chain recombines TRBV12-3 or TRBV12-4 with TRBJ1-2, with D perhaps TRBD1 (5 bases). V lost 6 bases and J lost 8, with 13 bases in between. This CDR3 has 12 amino acids. The CDR3 spells CASRGGSYGYTF. DNA for the CDR3: TGTGCCAGCAGGGGGGGAAGCTACGGCTACACCTTC.

The gene calls are TRBV20-1 and TRBJ1-1; D ambiguous. The V and J ends lost 6 bases and 8 bases respectively, with 22 bases between them. Germline V lookup: CDR1 DFQATT, CDR2 SNEGSKA (reference sequence). The CDR3 contains 14 residues. Here the CDR3 reads CSAPLRRTPLEAFF. The CDR3 region has the DNA TGCAGTGCCCCTCTTCGAAGAACCCCCCTAGAAGCTTTCTTT.

In its sample, this clonotype was seen many times. The gene calls are TRBV10-2 and TRBJ1-5; D is perhaps TRBD1 (6 bases). Trimming stripped 5 bases from V and 2 bases from J, with 10 bases between. This CDR3 comprises 14 residues. The V gene's germline CDR1 is WSHSY and CDR2 SAAADI. The CDR3 loop reads CASSRAGGNQPQHF. As DNA, the CDR3 is TGCGCCAGCAGTAGGGCAGGGGGCAATCAGCCCCAGCATTTT.

The chain employs TRBV24-1 and TRBJ2-3; no definite D call. There are 14 residues in the CDR3. The germline V gene encodes CDR1 KGHDR and CDR2 SFDVKD. V shed 1 base and J shed 2 bases, with 6 bases lying between them. The CDR3 DNA reads as TGTGCCACCAGTGATTTATCGACCACAGATACGCAGTATTTT. Protein sequence: CATSDLSTTDTQYF.

Many counts were recorded for this clonotype. The V gene is TRBV6-1, the J gene TRBJ1-4, with 7 bases that match TRBD1. CDR1 is MNHNS, CDR2 SASEGT, per germline. The CDR3 contains 12 residues. V lost 5 bases to trimming and J lost 10 bases; unmatched junction nucleotides: 4. This CDR3 is CASSLDRAKLFF. The CDR3 region has the DNA TGTGCCAGCAGTCTCGACAGGGCAAAACTGTTTTTT.

At least ten counts were recorded for this clonotype. The V call is TRBV25-1, the J call TRBJ2-7, with 9 bases aligning to TRBD1. The germline gives CDR1 MGHDK, CDR2 SYGVNS. Losses at the gene ends were 4 bases for V and 7 bases for J; bases not matched to a gene: 8. The CDR3 spans 14 residues. The CDR3 here is CASSGRTGVKEQYF. CDR3 bases: TGTGCCAGCAGTGGGCGGACAGGGGTGAAAGAGCAGTACTTC.